These T cell receptor beta chains were read from a single sample in a study of breast tumors, draining lymph nodes, adjacent tissues. From the multiplex PCR reads, TCRdb called clonotypes with MiXCR, one entry per CDR3 protein. Altogether about 47,000 distinct CDR3 sequences are present, 23% being singletons, with the ten largest covering approximately 8.1%. The sequencing input was breast tumor tissue. All receptors derive from a female donor with breast cancer. Some clones in this sample may be carry-over from other donors' samples. CDR3s leave out the opening cysteine and the closing phenylalanine or tryptophan. The order of the fields is V gene, CDR3 protein.

TRBV6-4 ASSDTGGSVDEQF
TRBV25-1 ASSEGNEQF
TRBV7-3 ASSPTSASTDTQY
TRBV5-6 ASSGTGAPGYT
TRBV6-5 ASSYSVPGDSYNSPLH
TRBV19 ASSLPWTSGRGQF
TRBV6-5 ASSYLQGNSPLH
TRBV20-1 SARDLVRNNEQF
TRBV3-1 ASSSTGTGVSG
TRBV19 ASSIVGVSTYNSPLH